The rows below give T cell receptor beta chains drawn from one sample of a study of blood T cell repertoires in COVID-19. Sequencing used immunoSEQ multiplex PCR; TCRdb keeps in-frame clones, though not all of them. Found here are 250,000 to 350,000 clones, approximately 85% of them singletons; the top ten hold around 4.5%. The sequenced sample was PBMCs or T cells enriched from blood (not recorded which). The receptor source for this set is a woman aged 25 to 45 who had recovered from COVID-19. The CDR3 runs from the conserved cysteine through the conserved F or W. Each record gives: J gene, D gene, V gene, clone size, CDR3 DNA, CDR3 protein. A D gene is named only where the DNA matches it firmly. Part of the rows lack a size; the others show once, few, many or a class for expanded clones.

J: TRBJ2-7
D: TRBD1
V: TRBV7-8
size: NA
DNA: TGTGCCAGCAGCTACCCGGGACAGGGGCGCGAGCAGTACTTC
CDR3: CASSYPGQGREQYF

J: TRBJ2-7
D: NA
V: TRBV27
size: NA
DNA: TGTGCCAGCAATGGAGCCGGTGATTTCGAGCAGTACTTC
CDR3: CASNGAGDFEQYF

J: TRBJ1-2
D: NA
V: TRBV3-1/TRBV3-2
size: NA
DNA: TGTGCCAGCAGCCAAAGGCAGGCCAACTATGGCTACACCTTC
CDR3: CASSQRQANYGYTF

J: TRBJ2-1
D: NA
V: TRBV6-4
size: few
DNA: TGTGCCAGCAGTCCCCTCGCGGGTTCGACCAATGAGCAGTTCTTC
CDR3: CASSPLAGSTNEQFF

J: TRBJ2-4
D: NA
V: TRBV12-3/TRBV12-4
size: NA
DNA: TGTGCCAGCAGAGCAGGTCCCAAAAACATTCAGTACTTC
CDR3: CASRAGPKNIQYF

J: TRBJ2-7
D: TRBD1
V: TRBV7-2
size: NA
DNA: TGTGCCAGCAGCATCGGACAGGGGGCCTACGAGCAGTACTTC
CDR3: CASSIGQGAYEQYF

J: TRBJ1-5
D: NA
V: TRBV28
size: once
DNA: TGTGCCAGCAGTTTATTATCAGGGGCAAATCAGCCCCAGCATTTT
CDR3: CASSLLSGANQPQHF

J: TRBJ2-7
D: TRBD1
V: TRBV9
size: NA
DNA: TGTGCCAGCAGCGCGCAGGGGGCAGGGTACGAGCAGTACTTC
CDR3: CASSAQGAGYEQYF

J: TRBJ1-2
D: NA
V: TRBV27
size: NA
DNA: TGTGCCAGCAGTTTTCATCAGGGCGGCTATGGCTACACCTTC
CDR3: CASSFHQGGYGYTF

J: TRBJ2-3
D: NA
V: TRBV7-3
size: NA
DNA: TGTGCCAGCAGCTTAGCGGTTTTCAAGACAGATACGCAGTATTTT
CDR3: CASSLAVFKTDTQYF

J: TRBJ1-2
D: NA
V: TRBV3-1/TRBV3-2
size: NA
DNA: TGTGCCAGCAGCCAAGATTCCCTCTATGGCTACACCTTC
CDR3: CASSQDSLYGYTF

J: TRBJ1-1
D: NA
V: TRBV10-2
size: NA
DNA: TGCGCCAGCAGTGAACAGAACACTGAAGCTTTCTTT
CDR3: CASSEQNTEAFF

J: TRBJ2-1
D: TRBD2
V: TRBV9
size: NA
DNA: TGTGCCAGCAGCGGGACCCGGACTAGCTCCTACAATGAGCAGTTCTTC
CDR3: CASSGTRTSSYNEQFF

J: TRBJ2-5
D: NA
V: TRBV7-8
size: NA
DNA: TGTGCCAGCAGCTTAAGAAGGGACTCCCTGTACCAAGAGACCCAGTACTTC
CDR3: CASSLRRDSLYQETQYF

J: TRBJ1-1
D: TRBD1
V: TRBV10-3
size: NA
DNA: TGTGCCATCAGTGGACAGGGGGGTGGAACTGAAGCTTTCTTT
CDR3: CAISGQGGGTEAFF

J: TRBJ2-2
D: NA
V: TRBV18
size: NA
DNA: TGTGCCAGCTCACCGAATCAGGGATCAAACACCGGGGAGCTGTTTTTT
CDR3: CASSPNQGSNTGELFF

J: TRBJ1-2
D: NA
V: TRBV6-5
size: few
DNA: TGTGCCAGCAGTTACGGCCAGGGCCGTGGCTACACCTTC
CDR3: CASSYGQGRGYTF

J: TRBJ1-1
D: NA
V: TRBV18
size: NA
DNA: TGTGCCAGCTCACCAACCGGGACACCAAACACTGAAGCTTTCTTT
CDR3: CASSPTGTPNTEAFF

J: TRBJ2-5
D: NA
V: TRBV19
size: NA
DNA: TGTGCCAGTAGCAGGGCCCTCAAAGAGACCCAGTACTTC
CDR3: CASSRALKETQYF

J: TRBJ2-1
D: NA
V: TRBV4-2
size: NA
DNA: TGTGCCAGCAGTACTAGGAGGGATGAGCAGTTCTTC
CDR3: CASSTRRDEQFF

J: TRBJ1-3
D: TRBD1
V: TRBV5-1
size: NA
DNA: TGCGCCAGCAGCCCCGGGACAGGGGGAACAAACACCATATATTTT
CDR3: CASSPGTGGTNTIYF

J: TRBJ1-2
D: TRBD1
V: TRBV6-5
size: NA
DNA: TGTGCCAGCAACCTCGTGCTGGGACAGCTGCATGGCTACACCTTC
CDR3: CASNLVLGQLHGYTF

J: TRBJ2-2
D: TRBD2
V: TRBV19
size: NA
DNA: TGTGCCAGTAGTTGGAGCGGGATCGTCACCGGGGAGCTGTTTTTT
CDR3: CASSWSGIVTGELFF

J: TRBJ1-2
D: TRBD1
V: TRBV6-5
size: NA
DNA: TGTGCCAGCAGAATGGACAGGGGGCCCTATGGCTACACCTTC
CDR3: CASRMDRGPYGYTF

J: TRBJ1-3
D: TRBD1
V: TRBV6-2/TRBV6-3
size: NA
DNA: TGTGCCAGCAGTTACGATCTTGGGACAGCCTCTGGAAACACCATATATTTT
CDR3: CASSYDLGTASGNTIYF

J: TRBJ1-2
D: NA
V: TRBV28
size: NA
DNA: TGTGCCAGCAGGCCGTATCAGGGTTACGTGGATGGCTACACCTTC
CDR3: CASRPYQGYVDGYTF

J: TRBJ1-2
D: NA
V: TRBV28
size: NA
DNA: TGTGCCAGCACCCCAGGGGCGATAGGCTACACCTTC
CDR3: CASTPGAIGYTF

J: TRBJ1-1
D: NA
V: TRBV27
size: NA
DNA: TGTGCCAGCGCACCTTACGACAGGAACACTGAAGCTTTCTTT
CDR3: CASAPYDRNTEAFF

J: TRBJ1-5
D: NA
V: TRBV5-5
size: NA
DNA: TGTGCCAGCAGTCCGGGGGAGATTAGCAATCAGCCCCAGCATTTT
CDR3: CASSPGEISNQPQHF

J: TRBJ2-3
D: NA
V: TRBV24-1
size: NA
DNA: TGTGCCACCAGTGATTTCGGCAGGGCAGATACGCAGTATTTT
CDR3: CATSDFGRADTQYF

J: TRBJ2-1
D: TRBD2
V: TRBV24-1
size: NA
DNA: TGTGCCACCAGTGATTGGAGAGGCGGGGGGGCCTCTGGGCAGTTCTTC
CDR3: CATSDWRGGGASGQFF

J: TRBJ2-2
D: NA
V: TRBV6-5
size: NA
DNA: TGTGCCAGCAGTTCCTCGGACAGGGAGCTGTTTTTT
CDR3: CASSSSDRELFF

J: TRBJ1-1
D: TRBD1
V: TRBV23-1
size: NA
DNA: TGCGCCAGCAGCCGAAGACAGGGTATGTGCCCTGAAGCTTTCTTT
CDR3: CASSRRQGMCPEAFF

J: TRBJ1-5
D: NA
V: TRBV29-1
size: NA
DNA: TGCAGCGTTGAAGATGCGGGTCAGCCCCAGCATTTT
CDR3: CSVEDAGQPQHF

J: TRBJ2-2
D: NA
V: TRBV9
size: few
DNA: TGTGCCAGCAGCGGGGTTAGCGCGGCCGGGGAGCTGTTTTTT
CDR3: CASSGVSAAGELFF

J: TRBJ2-1
D: TRBD1
V: TRBV28
size: NA
DNA: TGTGCCAGCCTACAGGGACAGGGGTTCGATGAGCAGTTCTTC
CDR3: CASLQGQGFDEQFF

J: TRBJ2-7
D: TRBD1
V: TRBV7-8
size: once
DNA: TGTGCCAGCAGCCGTAAACGGGACAGGGCCTACGAGCAGTACTTC
CDR3: CASSRKRDRAYEQYF

J: TRBJ1-6
D: TRBD1
V: TRBV7-2
size: NA
DNA: TGTGCCAGCAGCTTAGGACAGGGATTAAATTCACCCCTCCACTTT
CDR3: CASSLGQGLNSPLHF

J: TRBJ2-7
D: TRBD2
V: TRBV28
size: NA
DNA: TGTGCCAGCAGTGAAGGACTAGCGGGAGGGCCCTACGAGCAGTACTTC
CDR3: CASSEGLAGGPYEQYF

J: TRBJ2-1
D: NA
V: TRBV5-5
size: NA
DNA: TGTGCCAGCAGCTTGGGGCAGGGGGGCGCCTACAATGAGCAGTTCTTC
CDR3: CASSLGQGGAYNEQFF

J: TRBJ2-7
D: NA
V: TRBV5-5
size: NA
DNA: TGTGCCAGCAGCTTTGGGGGGTACGAGCAGTACTTC
CDR3: CASSFGGYEQYF

J: TRBJ1-6
D: NA
V: TRBV7-9
size: NA
DNA: TGTGCCAGCAGCCGGGGACTGATGAATTCACCCCTCCACTTT
CDR3: CASSRGLMNSPLHF

J: TRBJ1-1
D: NA
V: TRBV7-6
size: NA
DNA: TGTGCCAGCAGCCTAGAGACAGTTTTAGACACTGAAGCTTTCTTT
CDR3: CASSLETVLDTEAFF

J: TRBJ2-1
D: TRBD2
V: TRBV9
size: NA
DNA: TGTGCCAGCAGCGCCCTAGCGGGGACCTACAATGAGCAGTTCTTC
CDR3: CASSALAGTYNEQFF

J: TRBJ2-1
D: NA
V: TRBV5-1
size: NA
DNA: TGCGCCAGCAGTCCAAGTCAGGGTATTTCCTACAATGAGCAGTTCTTC
CDR3: CASSPSQGISYNEQFF

J: TRBJ1-2
D: NA
V: TRBV29-1
size: once
DNA: TGCAGCGTTGAAGGAGTGGGGGGGCTTAACTATGGCTACACCTTC
CDR3: CSVEGVGGLNYGYTF

J: TRBJ2-7
D: NA
V: TRBV28
size: NA
DNA: TGTGCCAGCAGTTCAGGTTTGTATCAGCAGTACTTC
CDR3: CASSSGLYQQYF

J: TRBJ1-3
D: NA
V: TRBV11-2
size: few
DNA: TGTGCCAGCAGCTTGGCCAGGGTTCCTGGAAACACCATATATTTT
CDR3: CASSLARVPGNTIYF

J: TRBJ1-1
D: TRBD1
V: TRBV11-2
size: NA
DNA: TGTGCCAGCAGCTTAGATGGCGGGACAGTTGAAGCTTTCTTT
CDR3: CASSLDGGTVEAFF

J: TRBJ1-6
D: NA
V: TRBV21-1
size: NA
DNA: TGTGCCAGCATTGGGGGGACTAGGAGCTCCTATAATTCACCCCTCCACTTT
CDR3: CASIGGTRSSYNSPLHF

J: TRBJ1-2
D: NA
V: TRBV18
size: many
DNA: TGTGCCAGCTCACCACAAGCTCAGGCCAGAGTTAACTATGGCTACACCTTC
CDR3: CASSPQAQARVNYGYTF